This TCR beta chain came from a study of T cells after yellow fever vaccination. TCRdb re-called the 5' RACE reads through MiXCR, storing one row per CDR3 protein. The profile covers approximately 300,000 distinct CDR3 sequences, with roughly 13% appearing a single time and around 0.55% taken by the ten largest. A few counts support this clonotype. Germline assignment: CDR1 MDHEN and CDR2 SYDVKM. Unmatched junction bases numbered 21, after V lost 3 bases and J lost 5 bases. The CDR3 has 20 residues. The source was CD4+ T cells sorted from PBMCs, collected 45 days after the yellow fever booster vaccination. The source is a man aged 25 to 45 who received the YFV17D yellow fever vaccine. The rearrangement links TRBV28 to TRBJ2-1; 8 nucleotides match TRBD2. CDR3 bases: TGTGCCAGCAGTTTTAGACCCGGTATTGGGACTAGATATACCCACAATGAGCAGTTCTTC. Amino acid sequence: CASSFRPGIGTRYTHNEQFF. The variable domain in full, with the rest retrieved from reference TRBV28 and TRBJ2-1, is DVKVTQSSRYLVKRTGEKVFLECVQDMDHENMFWYRQDPGLGLRLIYFSYDVKMKEKGDIPEGYSVSREKKERFSLILESASTNQTSMYLCASSFRPGIGTRYTHNEQFFGPGTRLTVL.